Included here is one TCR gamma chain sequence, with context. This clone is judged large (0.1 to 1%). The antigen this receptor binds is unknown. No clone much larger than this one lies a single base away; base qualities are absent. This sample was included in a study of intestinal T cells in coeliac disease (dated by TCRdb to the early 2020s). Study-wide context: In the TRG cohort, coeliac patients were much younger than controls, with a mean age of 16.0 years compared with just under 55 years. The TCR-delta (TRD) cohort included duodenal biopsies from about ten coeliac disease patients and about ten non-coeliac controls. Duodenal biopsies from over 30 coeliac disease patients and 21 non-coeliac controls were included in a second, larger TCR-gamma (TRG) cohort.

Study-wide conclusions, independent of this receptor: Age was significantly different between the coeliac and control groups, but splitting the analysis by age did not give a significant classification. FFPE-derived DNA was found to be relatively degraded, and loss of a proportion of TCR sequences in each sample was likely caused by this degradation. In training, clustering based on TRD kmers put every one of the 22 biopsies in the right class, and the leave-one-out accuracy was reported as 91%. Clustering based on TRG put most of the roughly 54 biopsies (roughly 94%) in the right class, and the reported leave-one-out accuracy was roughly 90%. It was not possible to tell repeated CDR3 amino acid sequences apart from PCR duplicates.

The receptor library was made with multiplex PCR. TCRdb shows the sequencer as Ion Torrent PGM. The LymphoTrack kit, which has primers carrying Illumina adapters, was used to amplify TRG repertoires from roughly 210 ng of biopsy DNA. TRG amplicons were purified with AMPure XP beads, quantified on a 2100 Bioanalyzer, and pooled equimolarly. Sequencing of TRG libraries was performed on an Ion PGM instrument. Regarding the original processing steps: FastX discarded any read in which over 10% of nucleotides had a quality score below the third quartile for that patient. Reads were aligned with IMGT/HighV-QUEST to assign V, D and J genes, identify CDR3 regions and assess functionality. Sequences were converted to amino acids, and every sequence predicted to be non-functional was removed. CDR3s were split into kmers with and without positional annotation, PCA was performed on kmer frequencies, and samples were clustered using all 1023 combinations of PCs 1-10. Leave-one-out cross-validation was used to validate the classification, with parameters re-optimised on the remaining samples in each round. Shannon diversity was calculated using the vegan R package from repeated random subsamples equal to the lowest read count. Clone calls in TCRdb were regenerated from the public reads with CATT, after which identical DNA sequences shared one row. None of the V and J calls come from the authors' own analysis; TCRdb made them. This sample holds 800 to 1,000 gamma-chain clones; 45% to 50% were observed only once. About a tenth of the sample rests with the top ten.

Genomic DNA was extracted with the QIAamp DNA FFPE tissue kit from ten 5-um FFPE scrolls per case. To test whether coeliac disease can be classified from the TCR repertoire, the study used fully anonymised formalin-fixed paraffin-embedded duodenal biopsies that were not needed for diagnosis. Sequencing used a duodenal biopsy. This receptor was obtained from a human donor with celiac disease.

Here the CDR3 is given as CALWEVRYKKLF. The nucleotides are TGTGCCTTGTGGGAGGTGCGGTATAAGAAACTCTTT. The chain joins TRGV9 to TRGJ1 or TRGJ2. Relative to germline, V is missing 0 bases and J is missing 7 bases, with 3 bases of the junction outside any gene match. There are 12 amino acids in the CDR3, from cysteine to phenylalanine inclusive. The DNA shown is the 36-base CDR3, in frame from base 1. Looking up the germline V gene (reference sequence) yields CDR1 GITISATS and CDR2 ISYDGTV.